Listed below are T cell receptor beta chains from one sample, sequenced in a study of shared clonotypes between healthy human individuals. TCRdb's copy holds only in-frame clones and misses some; the assay was immunoSEQ multiplex PCR. The table shows some 2.1 million clones, with just under 95% occurring only once. The material sequenced was naive CD8+ T cells from PBMCs. These receptors were collected from a man aged 18 to 30 in good health. Some clones in this sample may be carry-over from other donors' samples. Both conserved end residues are part of each CDR3. Each record gives: D gene, V gene, J gene, clone size, CDR3 DNA, CDR3 protein. The D gene is left open where the match is weak. Clone sizes are given selectively: once, few, many, or a class where the clone is expanded.

.	TRBV9	TRBJ2-3	.	TGTGCCAGCACGGACCCCATTACAGATACGCAGTATTTT	CASTDPITDTQYF
TRBD1	TRBV7-9	TRBJ1-4	once	TGTGCCAGCAGCTTAGGGGACAGCCTCCTTAATGAAAAACTGTTTTTT	CASSLGDSLLNEKLFF
.	TRBV27	TRBJ2-2	.	TGTGCCAGCAGTTCCCGGGGGGGCAGGGGGCTTTATACCGGGGAGCTGTTTTTT	CASSSRGGRGLYTGELFF
.	TRBV5-8	TRBJ1-2	few	TGTGCCAGCAGCTTCGGGGTCTCGGGCTACACCTTC	CASSFGVSGYTF
.	TRBV5-1	TRBJ2-1	.	TGCGCCAGCAGCTTTGGGGGCATAGGAGGGGCCAATGAGCAGTTCTTC	CASSFGGIGGANEQFF
.	TRBV27	TRBJ2-3	.	TGTGCCAGCAGTCCCAGGACGGTCCCCACAGATACGCAGTATTTT	CASSPRTVPTDTQYF
TRBD1	TRBV28	TRBJ2-7	.	TGTGCCAGCAGCTTTGACAGGGTTTCGGGCGAGCAGTACTTC	CASSFDRVSGEQYF
TRBD2	TRBV7-8	TRBJ2-3	.	TGTGCCAGCAGCCCCCTCCCGGGACTAGCGGGCCCCGGGGCCCAAGATACGCAGTATTTT	CASSPLPGLAGPGAQDTQYF
.	TRBV15	TRBJ2-5	.	TGTGCCACCAGCAGCCCCGACAGCCGCCTGGTGAAGACCCAGTACTTC	CATSSPDSRLVKTQYF
.	TRBV19	TRBJ1-5	few	TGTGCCAGTATCCCAGCCAGGGGTCATAGCAATCAGCCCCAGCATTTT	CASIPARGHSNQPQHF
TRBD2	TRBV6-5	TRBJ2-5	.	TGTGCCAGCAGTTTGGGACTAGCCGAGACCCAGTACTTC	CASSLGLAETQYF
TRBD2	TRBV7-9	TRBJ2-5	once	TGTGCCAGCAGCCCCGGGACTAGCGGGATGGAAGAGACCCAGTACTTC	CASSPGTSGMEETQYF
.	TRBV28	TRBJ1-3	.	TGTGCCAGCAGTTTAAGGCAGGTCTCCGGAAACACCATATATTTT	CASSLRQVSGNTIYF